These 22 T cell receptor beta chains came from one sample sequenced in a study of blood T cell repertoires in COVID-19. Here immunoSEQ multiplex PCR was the method, and the copy in TCRdb shows in-frame clones only, minus some. The data contain roughly 150,000 clones, more than 75% of them seen just once; the ten biggest clones take up around 8%. Material: peripheral blood. These receptors were taken from a woman aged 55-69 years with COVID-19, enrolled during active disease.

The chain links TRBV5-1 to TRBJ1-2, with D maybe TRBD1 (6 bases). CDR3 length equals 14 residues. Germline CDR1 reads SGHRS; CDR2 reads YFSETQ. Trimming removed 4 bases at V and 1 base at J, with 11 bases between. The chain's CDR3 is CASSPNRDNYGYTF. The CDR3 region has the DNA TGCGCCAGCAGCCCAAACAGGGATAACTATGGCTACACCTTC. Full variable domain (outside the CDR3, taken from reference TRBV5-1 and TRBJ1-2): KAGVTQTPRYLIKTRGQQVTLSCSPISGHRSVSWYQQTPGQGLQFLFEYFSETQRNKGNFPGRFSGRQFSNSRSEMNVSTLELGDSALYLCASSPNRDNYGYTFGSGTRLTVV.

This chain connects TRBV5-4 to TRBJ2-1; D may be TRBD2 (5 bases). This CDR3 has 14 amino acids. Trimming left V 4 bases short and J 3 bases short, with 11 bases between. Per germline, CDR1 SGHNT and CDR2 YYREEE (reference sequence). CDR3 nucleotide sequence: TGTGCCAGCAGCCACCGGGATCACTACAATGAGCAGTTCTTC. Translating gives CASSHRDHYNEQFF. The complete variable domain, with remaining parts taken from reference TRBV5-4 and TRBJ2-1, reads ETGVTQSPTHLIKTRGQQVTLRCSSQSGHNTVSWYQQALGQGPQFIFQYYREEENGRGNFPPRFSGLQFPNYSSELNVNALELDDSALYLCASSHRDHYNEQFFGPGTRLTVL.

The chain is built from TRBV6-1 and TRBJ2-3; D uncertain. V was clipped by 2 bases and J by 0 bases, with 9 bases between them. Germline CDR1 reads MNHNS; CDR2 reads SASEGT. This CDR3 has 15 residues. The CDR3 DNA reads as TGTGCCAGCAGTGAAATATCAACTAGCACAGATACGCAGTATTTT. It encodes CASSEISTSTDTQYF.

The chain employs TRBV24-1 and TRBJ2-3, with TRBD2 matching 8 bases. CDR1 is KGHDR, CDR2 SFDVKD, per germline. The CDR3 covers 14 residues. V was pared by 5 bases and J by 5 bases, with 5 bases of the junction left unmatched. Written as DNA, the CDR3 is TGTGCCACCAGTGGCGGGAGGACTAGAGATACGCAGTATTTT. This codes for CATSGGRTRDTQYF.

The V gene is TRBV7-9, the J gene TRBJ1-5; maybe TRBD1 (6 bases). Germline V gene lookup returns CDR1 SEHNR and CDR2 FQNEAQ (reference sequence). The CDR3 runs to 14 residues. V was trimmed by 5 bases and J by 1 base, leaving 9 bases between them. The DNA of the CDR3 is TGTGCCAGCAGCGCTGGGACAAGCAATCAGCCCCAGCATTTT. Translating gives CASSAGTSNQPQHF.

This clone was seen only a few times. This rearrangement joins TRBV12-5 to TRBJ2-1; 9 bases agree with TRBD1. From germline, CDR1 is LGHNT and CDR2 FRNRAP. The CDR3 is made up of 16 amino acids. V gave up 6 bases and J gave up 6 bases; unmatched junction bases: 12. For the CDR3, the DNA is TGTGCTAGTGGGGATTCACCGGGACAGGGAATCAATGAGCAGTTCTTC. Protein product: CASGDSPGQGINEQFF.

The CDR3 loop reads CAISEIGDSPLHF. As DNA, the CDR3 is TGTGCCATCAGTGAGATCGGAGATTCACCCCTCCACTTT. V gene TRBV10-3 combines with J gene TRBJ1-6; D gene uncertain. Per germline, CDR1 ENHRY and CDR2 SYGVKD. V was clipped by 2 bases and J by 8 bases, with 7 bases between them. This CDR3 contains 13 residues.

The genes are TRBV4-1 and TRBJ1-5; D is possibly TRBD1 (5 bases). The V and J ends lost 0 bases and 7 bases respectively, with 13 bases between them. This CDR3 spans 15 amino acids. Germline CDR1 is MGHRA and CDR2 is YSYEKL. CDR3 in amino acids: CASSQDRGTGQPQHF. CDR3 bases: TGCGCCAGCAGCCAAGATAGGGGTACGGGCCAGCCCCAGCATTTT.

This clone was seen more than once but under ten times. The J gene is TRBJ1-5, the V gene TRBV20-1; no clear D. CDR1 is DFQATT and CDR2 is SNEGSKA in the germline V gene (reference sequence). V was pared by 5 bases and J by 0 bases, with 11 bases between. The CDR3 consists of 14 residues. The CDR3 nucleotides read TGCAGTGCTGGTGACCCCTCTAGCAATCAGCCCCAGCATTTT. Its translation: CSAGDPSSNQPQHF.

This sequence joins TRBV19 and TRBJ2-1; the D gene is possibly TRBD2 (5 bases). CDR1 and CDR2 from the germline V gene are LNHDA and SQIVND (reference sequence). This CDR3 is built from 14 residues. V was trimmed by 3 bases and J by 2 bases, leaving 8 bases between them. CDR3 sequence (DNA): TGTGCCAGTAGTATTGGTAGCGCCTACAATGAGCAGTTCTTC. Residues: CASSIGSAYNEQFF.

The chain links TRBV19 to TRBJ1-2, with D possibly matching TRBD1 (6 bases). The germline CDR1 and CDR2 sequences are LNHDA and SQIVND (reference sequence). V was clipped by 9 bases and J by 4 bases, with 18 bases between them. The CDR3 is made up of 14 amino acids. CDR3 sequence: CASLMAGAAYGYTF. The DNA for the CDR3 is TGTGCCAGCCTCATGGCAGGGGCTGCCTATGGCTACACCTTC.

This chain connects TRBV7-3 to TRBJ2-2, with 7 positions matching TRBD1. Per the germline V gene, CDR1 is SGHTA and CDR2 is FQGTGA. J lost 6 bases, V lost 4 bases, and 5 bases had no gene match. This CDR3 is 14 amino acids long. CDR3 protein: CASSSLQGAGELFF. The CDR3 DNA sequence: TGTGCCAGCAGCTCTCTCCAGGGGGCCGGGGAGCTGTTTTTT.

This chain connects TRBV5-1 to TRBJ2-6, with D possibly TRBD1 on 7 matching bases. V dropped 0 bases and J dropped 0 bases, with 16 bases sitting between them. This CDR3 region has 19 residues. CDR1 is SGHRS and CDR2 is YFSETQ in the germline V gene. The CDR3 region has the DNA TGCGCCAGCAGCTTGGCCGGGAGAGGGGGCCTCTCTGGGGCCAACGTCCTGACTTTC. This gives the protein CASSLAGRGGLSGANVLTF.

V is TRBV19 and J is TRBJ1-6; D uncertain. The germline V gene has CDR1 LNHDA and CDR2 SQIVND (reference sequence). This CDR3 is built from 16 residues. Trimming left V 6 bases short and J 6 bases short, with 18 bases between. The CDR3 here is CASSRNLGTLNSPLHF. The DNA for the CDR3 is TGTGCCAGTAGCAGGAACCTGGGCACGCTTAATTCACCCCTCCACTTT.

V is TRBV6-5 and J is TRBJ1-1; D uncertain. This CDR3 spans 13 amino acids. CDR1 is MNHEY and CDR2 is SVGAGI in the germline V gene. V lost 5 bases to trimming and J lost 6 bases, with 13 bases between them. The CDR3 DNA sequence: TGTGCCAGCAGTACTCGGCCCAGGTCTGAAGCTTTCTTT. The encoded protein is CASSTRPRSEAFF.

The rearrangement links TRBV6-1 to TRBJ1-2, with D hard to call. The V end was cut by 1 base, the J end by 5 bases, with 11 bases between. The germline gives CDR1 MNHNS, CDR2 SASEGT. This CDR3 has 14 amino acids. The DNA of the CDR3 is TGTGCCAGCAGTGAAGGCGGTGTGGAGTATGGCTACACCTTC. Its translation is CASSEGGVEYGYTF.

J is TRBJ1-1 and V is TRBV11-1, with TRBD1 matching 9 bases. Germline values: CDR1 SGHAT, CDR2 FQDESV (reference sequence). The V and J ends lost 4 bases and 5 bases, in that order; junction bases with no gene match: 8. This CDR3 comprises 15 residues. CDR3 sequence (DNA): TGTGCCAGCAGCTCCCAGACAGGGGGGAGGACTGAAGCTTTCTTT. Its translation is CASSSQTGGRTEAFF.

This sequence joins TRBV6-6 and TRBJ2-7, with 12 bases fitting TRBD2. Unmatched junction bases numbered 6, after V lost 2 bases and J lost 4 bases. The CDR3 totals 16 residues. CDR1 MNHNY and CDR2 SVGAGI come from the germline V gene (reference sequence). For the CDR3, the DNA is TGTGCCAGCAGTTACGCCCCACTAGCGGGAGGTTACGAGCAGTACTTC. It codes for CASSYAPLAGGYEQYF.

The rearrangement joins TRBV30 to TRBJ1-5; possibly TRBD1 for D (5 bases). This CDR3 is 13 amino acids long. CDR1 and CDR2 (germline): GTSNPN, SVGIG (reference sequence). Trimming left V 5 bases short and J 5 bases short, with 13 bases between. CDR3: CAWGQAPDQPQHF. The DNA of the CDR3 is TGTGCCTGGGGACAAGCTCCGGATCAGCCCCAGCATTTT.

This chain connects TRBV3-1 (or the pseudogene TRBV3-2) to TRBJ1-2, with D tentatively TRBD1 (5 bases). The germline CDR1 and CDR2 sequences are LGHDT and YNNKEL (reference sequence). Trimming cost V 0 bases and J 6 bases, with 17 bases left between them. CDR3 size: 16 residues. The CDR3 protein is CASSQDRAGRVNGYTF. For the CDR3, the DNA is TGTGCCAGCAGCCAAGATAGGGCAGGGAGGGTAAATGGCTACACCTTC.

The chain employs TRBV5-1 and TRBJ2-7; possibly TRBD1 for D (6 bases). The CDR3 contains 13 residues. CDR1 and CDR2 from the germline V gene are SGHRS and YFSETQ. Trimming shortened V by 2 bases and J by 3 bases, and 9 bases separated the two germline ends. The CDR3 sequence is CASSLGQLYEQYF. The CDR3 DNA is TGCGCCAGCAGCTTAGGACAGCTCTACGAGCAGTACTTC.

A single count supports this clone. This sequence joins TRBV2 and TRBJ1-2; D may be TRBD1 (6 bases). Germline values: CDR1 SNHLY, CDR2 FYNNEI. The germline V and J ends were trimmed by 3 bases and 3 bases, with 14 bases remaining between them. This CDR3 comprises 15 residues. DNA of the CDR3: TGTGCCAGCAGTGATGGGGGGGCGCAAGACTATGGCTACACCTTC. Encoded protein: CASSDGGAQDYGYTF.